The 16 T cell receptor beta chains in this list originate from one sample, sequenced in a study of a mutant IDH1 vaccine in newly diagnosed glioma. The time point: week 5, during vaccination. The vaccine gave 300 ug of a 20-mer mutant IDH1 peptide subcutaneously per dose. For these TCRs, the target antigens are not known. Here immunoSEQ multiplex PCR was the method, and the copy in TCRdb shows in-frame clones only, minus some. The data show under 95,000 clones, roughly 90% seen once. The sample was PBMCs, taken from a glioma patient whose treatment included an IDH1 peptide vaccine. All receptors derive from a woman in her forties or fifties with glioma.

J is TRBJ1-6 and V is TRBV15; 7 bases are a match to TRBD1. V shed 0 bases and J 9 bases; nucleotides not matched to a gene: 5. Germline V CDR1 and CDR2: LNHNV, YYDKDF (reference sequence). The CDR3 runs to 15 residues. CDR3 bases: TGTGCCACCAGCAGAGATTCCAGGGGGGGTTCACCCCTCCACTTT. It is translated as CATSRDSRGGSPLHF.

In this sample, this clone turned up a few times. The chain uses TRBV30 and TRBJ1-2; D uncertain. Trimming took off 5 bases at V and 11 bases at J, with 15 bases between the two ends. Germline V gene data show CDR1 as GTSNPN and CDR2 as SVGIG (reference sequence). The CDR3 has 11 residues. CDR3 bases: TGTGCCTGGGGCTTAGCTGCTATATACACCTTC. Translating it yields CAWGLAAIYTF.

The chain uses TRBV7-9 and TRBJ2-7, with no clear D. Germline assignment: CDR1 SEHNR and CDR2 FQNEAQ (reference sequence). Trimming cost V 5 bases and J 6 bases, with 8 bases left between them. CDR3 length: 11 residues. The CDR3 is CASSPLSEQYF. CDR3 sequence (DNA): TGTGCCAGCAGCCCACTGAGCGAGCAGTACTTC. Together with reference TRBV7-9 and TRBJ2-7, the CDR3 gives the full variable domain: DTGVSQNPRHKITKRGQNVTFRCDPISEHNRLYWYRQTLGQGPEFLTYFQNEAQLEKSRLLSDRFSAERPKGSFSTLEIQRTEQGDSAMYLCASSPLSEQYFGPGTRLTVT.

The genes are TRBV7-2 and TRBJ1-1; D ambiguous. The germline V and J ends were trimmed by 1 base and 0 bases, with 9 bases remaining between them. The CDR3 runs 15 residues. The germline CDR1 and CDR2 sequences are SGHTA and FQGNSA. The CDR3 reads CASSLGVQMNTEAFF. The DNA for the CDR3 is TGTGCCAGCAGCTTAGGTGTACAGATGAACACTGAAGCTTTCTTT.

The chain has TRBV9 and TRBJ2-1; possibly TRBD2 for D (6 bases). V lost 3 bases, J lost 4 bases, and 14 bases lay in between. This CDR3 has 15 residues. Germline CDR1 is SGDLS and CDR2 is YYNGEE. The CDR3, as DNA: TGTGCCAGCAGCGAGGCTAGCGTCCTTTACAATGAGCAGTTCTTC. Amino acid sequence: CASSEASVLYNEQFF.

The rearrangement links TRBV28 to TRBJ1-1, with 8 bases aligning to TRBD1. Germline lookup yields CDR1 MDHEN and CDR2 SYDVKM. This CDR3 spans 14 amino acids. V dropped 5 bases and J dropped 4; count of bases not matched to a gene: 6. CDR3 sequence reads: CASSPTGGTTEAFF. The CDR3 nucleotides are TGTGCCAGCAGTCCTACAGGGGGAACCACTGAAGCTTTCTTT.

The chain combines TRBV4-1 with TRBJ2-7, with 9 bases that match TRBD1. This CDR3 has 14 amino acids. The V and J ends lost 1 base and 2 bases, in that order; junction bases with no gene match: 0. CDR1 and CDR2 (germline): MGHRA, YSYEKL. The CDR3 nucleotides read TGCGCCAGCAGCCAAGGACAGGGGGCCTACGAGCAGTACTTC. It yields the protein CASSQGQGAYEQYF.

This rearrangement joins TRBV4-1 to TRBJ2-7; D possibly corresponds to TRBD2 (6 bases). V shed 0 bases and J shed 6 bases, with 18 bases lying between them. CDR3 length: 16 amino acids. In germline, CDR1 is MGHRA, CDR2 YSYEKL. The CDR3 region has the DNA TGCGCCAGCAGCCAAGATTCCTTGGCTAGCGATGGCGAGCAGTACTTC. Amino acids: CASSQDSLASDGEQYF.

The genes are TRBV18 and TRBJ1-4; the D is unclear. V lost 0 bases and J lost 5, with 7 bases in between. Germline CDR1 is KGHSH and CDR2 is LQKENI. The CDR3 extends over 14 amino acids. The CDR3 nucleotides are TGTGCCAGCTCACCACCTGGACGGAATGAAAAACTGTTTTTT. Translation: CASSPPGRNEKLFF.

V gene TRBV7-9 combines with J gene TRBJ1-5, with TRBD1 as a possible D gene (6 bases). V was trimmed by 5 bases and J by 4 bases, leaving 9 bases between them. The CDR3 sequence is 13 residues long. The germline gives CDR1 SEHNR, CDR2 FQNEAQ (reference sequence). CDR3 sequence (DNA): TGTGCCAGCAGCCCGGACAGTAATCAGCCCCAGCATTTT. Translated: CASSPDSNQPQHF.

This clone was picked up a small number of times. This chain connects TRBV6-4 to TRBJ2-7; D possibly corresponds to TRBD1 (5 bases). Trimming cost V 9 bases and J 2 bases, with 14 bases left between them. The V gene's germline CDR1 is MRHNA and CDR2 SNTAGT. This CDR3 has 13 amino acids. The CDR3: CARGVGRPYEQYF. CDR3 in DNA: TGTGCCAGAGGGGTGGGCAGGCCCTACGAGCAGTACTTC.

Here the CDR3 reads CASSVSTGGNQPQHF. The CDR3 DNA sequence: TGTGCCAGCAGTGTTTCTACAGGGGGAAATCAGCCCCAGCATTTT. V gene TRBV6-1 combines with J gene TRBJ1-5; TRBD1 matches 8 bases. Germline V gene sequence: CDR1 MNHNS, CDR2 SASEGT. V trimming: 4 bases; J trimming: 4 bases; junction bases outside the gene matches: 6. The CDR3 spans 15 residues.

The CDR3 here is CSASGNYGYTF. CDR3 nucleotide sequence: TGCAGTGCTAGTGGCAACTATGGCTACACCTTC. The chain uses TRBV20-1 and TRBJ1-2, with D uncertain. The CDR3 extends over 11 amino acids. CDR1 and CDR2 (germline): DFQATT, SNEGSKA (reference sequence). V was cut by 3 bases and J by 2 bases, with 4 bases left in between.

The V call is TRBV21-1, the J call TRBJ2-5; no check of the table's D call, TRBD2, against the DNA was made. TRBV21-1 is an annotated pseudogene. The CDR3 is made up of 17 amino acids. The DNA for the CDR3 is TGTGCCAGCAGCCGCGTAGGACTAGCGGGAGCGGCAGAGACCCAGTACTTC. It yields the protein CASSRVGLAGAAETQYF.

V and J are TRBV30 and TRBJ2-7; TRBD1 aligns across 8 bases. CDR1 and CDR2 from the germline V gene are GTSNPN and SVGIG (reference sequence). With 1 base clipped from V and 3 bases from J, the junction kept 5 bases outside the gene matches. This CDR3 has 14 amino acids. The CDR3 sequence is CAWSGTGSGYEQYF. CDR3 DNA: TGTGCCTGGAGTGGGACAGGGTCGGGCTACGAGCAGTACTTC.

The V gene is TRBV7-9, the J gene TRBJ1-5; D is ambiguous. Trimming left V 4 bases short and J 8 bases short, with 15 bases between. Looked up from germline, CDR1 is SEHNR and CDR2 is FQNEAQ (reference sequence). This CDR3 is built from 14 residues. The CDR3 DNA sequence: TGTGCCAGCAGCTCTCACTCTACTGGGGAGCCCCAGCATTTT. Protein product: CASSSHSTGEPQHF.